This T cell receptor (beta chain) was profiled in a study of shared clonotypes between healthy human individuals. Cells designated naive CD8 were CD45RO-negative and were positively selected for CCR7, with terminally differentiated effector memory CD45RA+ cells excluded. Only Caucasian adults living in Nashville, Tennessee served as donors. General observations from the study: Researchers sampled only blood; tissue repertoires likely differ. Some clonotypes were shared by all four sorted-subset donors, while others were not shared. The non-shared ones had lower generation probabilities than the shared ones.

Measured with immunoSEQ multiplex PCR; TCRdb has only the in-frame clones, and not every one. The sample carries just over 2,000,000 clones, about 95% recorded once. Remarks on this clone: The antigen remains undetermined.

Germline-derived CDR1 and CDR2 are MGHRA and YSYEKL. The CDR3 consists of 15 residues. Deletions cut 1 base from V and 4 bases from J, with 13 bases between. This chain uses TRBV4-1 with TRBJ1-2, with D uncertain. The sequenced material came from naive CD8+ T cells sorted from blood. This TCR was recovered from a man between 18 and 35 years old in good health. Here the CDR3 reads CASSQVVAVPYGYTF. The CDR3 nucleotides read TGCGCCAGCAGCCAAGTAGTGGCAGTACCCTATGGCTACACCTTC.